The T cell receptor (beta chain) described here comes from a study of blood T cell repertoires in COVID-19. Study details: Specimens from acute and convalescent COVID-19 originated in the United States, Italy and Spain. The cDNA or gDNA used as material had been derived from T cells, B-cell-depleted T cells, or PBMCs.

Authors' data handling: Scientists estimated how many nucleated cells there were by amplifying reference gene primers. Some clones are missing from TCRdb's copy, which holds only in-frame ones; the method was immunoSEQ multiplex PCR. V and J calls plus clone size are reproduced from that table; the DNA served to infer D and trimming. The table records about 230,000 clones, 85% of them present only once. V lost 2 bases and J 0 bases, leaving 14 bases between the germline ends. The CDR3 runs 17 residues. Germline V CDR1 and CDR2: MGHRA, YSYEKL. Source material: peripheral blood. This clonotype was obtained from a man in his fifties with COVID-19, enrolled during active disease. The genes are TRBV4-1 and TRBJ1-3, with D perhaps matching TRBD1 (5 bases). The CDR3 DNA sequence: TGCGCCAGCAGCCAAAGCAGGTCGGGGGACTCTGGAAACACCATATATTTT. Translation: CASSQSRSGDSGNTIYF.